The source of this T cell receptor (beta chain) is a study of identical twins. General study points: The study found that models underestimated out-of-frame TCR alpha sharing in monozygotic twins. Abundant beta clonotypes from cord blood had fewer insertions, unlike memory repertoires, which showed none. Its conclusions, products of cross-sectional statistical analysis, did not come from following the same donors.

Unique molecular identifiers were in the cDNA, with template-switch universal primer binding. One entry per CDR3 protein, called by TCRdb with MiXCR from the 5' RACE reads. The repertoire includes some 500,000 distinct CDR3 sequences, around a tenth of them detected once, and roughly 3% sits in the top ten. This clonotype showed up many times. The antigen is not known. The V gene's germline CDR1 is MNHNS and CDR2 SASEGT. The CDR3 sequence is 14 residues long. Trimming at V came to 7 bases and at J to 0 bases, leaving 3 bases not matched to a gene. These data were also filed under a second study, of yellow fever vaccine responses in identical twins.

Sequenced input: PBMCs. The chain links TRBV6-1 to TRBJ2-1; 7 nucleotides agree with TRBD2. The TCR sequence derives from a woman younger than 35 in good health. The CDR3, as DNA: TGTGCCAGCACTAGCGGAAGCTCCTACAATGAGCAGTTCTTC. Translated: CASTSGSSYNEQFF.